Below, 16 T cell receptor beta chains from the same sample are listed, as sequenced in a study of T cell responses to AZD1222 COVID-19 vaccine. The assay was immunoSEQ multiplex PCR, and TCRdb's table has in-frame clones only and misses some. The sample yields 150,000 to 200,000 clones, 85% to 95% seen once. This material consisted of peripheral blood, taken on day 0 of AZD1222 vaccination. The source is an adult in good health.

The chain recombines TRBV5-6 with TRBJ1-3; no clear D gene. V was trimmed by 5 bases and J by 0 bases, leaving 15 bases between them. CDR1 SGHDT and CDR2 YYEEEE come from the germline V gene. The CDR3 length is 16 residues. CDR3 region: CASRLGGVFSGNTIYF. As DNA, the CDR3 is TGTGCCAGCAGACTGGGCGGGGTTTTCTCTGGAAACACCATATATTTT.

The chain employs TRBV28 and TRBJ1-2; 7 bases line up with TRBD1. Losses at the gene ends were 6 bases for V and 7 bases for J; bases not matched to a gene: 14. Germline CDR1 MDHEN, CDR2 SYDVKM. CDR3 length equals 15 residues. CDR3: CASRHYKTGMAGYTF. The CDR3 DNA reads TGTGCCAGCAGACACTATAAGACAGGGATGGCTGGCTACACCTTC.

The chain joins TRBV2 to TRBJ2-1, with 8 bases matching TRBD2. The CDR3 runs to 16 residues. Germline V gives CDR1 SNHLY, CDR2 FYNNEI. With V trimmed by 3 bases and J by 4 bases, 8 bases remained unmatched. CDR3 bases: TGTGCCAGCAGTGATCTTGCGGGGGGAGGTTACAATGAGCAGTTCTTC. Protein sequence: CASSDLAGGGYNEQFF.

The V call is TRBV9, the J call TRBJ1-1; D remains ambiguous. V was clipped by 7 bases and J by 4 bases, with 14 bases between them. Germline CDR1 is SGDLS and CDR2 is YYNGEE. The CDR3 runs 13 residues. CDR3 amino acids: CASSRESSTEAFF. DNA of the CDR3: TGTGCCAGCTCCCGGGAAAGTAGCACTGAAGCTTTCTTT.

This clone was seen once. This chain connects TRBV6-1 to TRBJ1-2; D is possibly TRBD1 (5 bases). Germline assignment: CDR1 MNHNS and CDR2 SASEGT. This CDR3 has 15 amino acids. Deletions cut 2 bases from V and 4 bases from J, with 14 bases between. CDR3 protein: CASSEWDGGSYGYTF. The CDR3 DNA is TGTGCCAGCAGTGAATGGGACGGAGGAAGCTATGGCTACACCTTC.

This chain joins TRBV5-1 and TRBJ1-1; 7 bases match TRBD1. Germline trimming cut 5 bases from V and 3 bases from J; bases unmatched to any gene: 4. This CDR3 region has 13 residues. Germline V gene sequence: CDR1 SGHRS, CDR2 YFSETQ. CDR3 sequence (DNA): TGCGCCAGCAGTCTCGGACAGGACACTGAAGCTTTCTTT. The encoded protein is CASSLGQDTEAFF. Based on the CDR3 plus reference TRBV5-1 and TRBJ1-1, the full variable domain is KAGVTQTPRYLIKTRGQQVTLSCSPISGHRSVSWYQQTPGQGLQFLFEYFSETQRNKGNFPGRFSGRQFSNSRSEMNVSTLELGDSALYLCASSLGQDTEAFFGQGTRLTVV.

Only one count was recorded for this clone. This sequence joins TRBV5-1 and TRBJ1-6; D is unclear. Germline lookup yields CDR1 SGHRS and CDR2 YFSETQ. This CDR3 comprises 13 residues. Trimming pared 4 bases from V and 0 bases from J, leaving 2 bases between. CDR3 bases: TGCGCCAGCAGCAGCTCCTATAATTCACCCCTCCACTTT. It yields the protein CASSSSYNSPLHF.

This clone was found once. The chain combines TRBV28 with TRBJ1-1; 7 bases map to TRBD1. From germline, CDR1 is MDHEN and CDR2 SYDVKM. J lost 6 bases, V lost 6 bases, and 10 bases had no gene match. This CDR3 spans 14 amino acids. In nucleotides, the CDR3 is TGTGCCAGCAGCACGAGACAGGGAAAGTCTGAAGCTTTCTTT. It translates to CASSTRQGKSEAFF.

V is TRBV7-3 and J is TRBJ1-3; D is unresolved. V gave up 5 bases and J gave up 0 bases, with 17 bases separating them. The germline V gene has CDR1 SGHTA and CDR2 FQGTGA. The CDR3 covers 17 residues. The CDR3 here is CASSQAGSLSSGNTIYF. For the CDR3, the DNA is TGTGCCAGCAGCCAGGCGGGCAGCTTAAGCTCTGGAAACACCATATATTTT. Drawing the rest from reference TRBV7-3 and TRBJ1-3, the complete variable domain is GAGVSQTPSNKVTEKGKYVELRCDPISGHTALYWYRQSLGQGPEFLIYFQGTGAADDSGLPNDRFFAVRPEGSVSTLKIQRTERGDSAVYLCASSQAGSLSSGNTIYFGEGSWLTVV.

The genes are TRBV11-2 and TRBJ2-7; D not certain. Per the germline V gene, CDR1 is SGHAT and CDR2 is FQNNGV. The CDR3 covers 11 residues. The ends were cut back, 3 bases at V and 2 bases at J, with 2 bases in the middle. CDR3 residues: CASSLAYEQYF. DNA for the CDR3: TGTGCCAGCAGCTTGGCCTACGAGCAGTACTTC. Drawing the rest from reference TRBV11-2 and TRBJ2-7, the complete variable domain is EAGVAQSPRYKIIEKRQSVAFWCNPISGHATLYWYQQILGQGPKLLIQFQNNGVVDDSQLPKDRFSAERLKGVDSTLKIQPAKLEDSAVYLCASSLAYEQYFGPGTRLTVT.

The genes are TRBV10-3 and TRBJ1-1, with D perhaps TRBD1 (5 bases). Trimming removed 3 bases from V and 10 bases from J, with 12 bases in between. The CDR3 runs 12 residues. Germline CDR1 reads ENHRY; CDR2 reads SYGVKD. CDR3 DNA: TGTGCCATCAGTGAATTTGGCCAGGGAGCTTTCTTT. Translated: CAISEFGQGAFF.

The CDR3 DNA reads TGTGCCAGCAGCCCTGGGCGATTTTACAATGAGCAGTTCTTC. Residues: CASSPGRFYNEQFF. The rearrangement joins TRBV7-8 to TRBJ2-1; D remains ambiguous. The CDR3 consists of 14 residues. Germline CDR1 and CDR2: SGHVS and FQNEAQ. V dropped 5 bases and J dropped 4 bases, with 12 bases sitting between them.

The chain joins TRBV6-5 to TRBJ1-4; D unresolved. The length of the CDR3 is 14 residues. Per germline, CDR1 MNHEY and CDR2 SVGAGI. Between the trimmed V and J ends, which lost 4 bases and 5 bases, there was a span of 11 bases. CDR3 sequence reads: CASSSLDPNEKLFF. CDR3 coding DNA: TGTGCCAGCAGTTCCCTCGATCCGAATGAAAAACTGTTTTTT.

On this clone: The same CDR3 arises from other DNA sequences in this sample as well. The chain employs TRBV5-1 and TRBJ2-2; D not certain. The germline V and J ends were trimmed by 0 bases and 2 bases, with 5 bases remaining between them. From germline, CDR1 is SGHRS and CDR2 YFSETQ. The length of the CDR3 is 14 residues. CDR3 residues: CASSLGFNTGELFF. For the CDR3, the DNA is TGCGCCAGCAGCTTGGGTTTTAACACCGGGGAGCTGTTTTTT.

This sequence joins TRBV5-5 and TRBJ1-6; TRBD1 is a possible D gene (5 bases). This CDR3 region has 16 residues. Germline assignment: CDR1 SGHKS and CDR2 YYEKEE (reference sequence). V lost 4 bases and J 0 bases, leaving 11 bases between the germline ends. Here the CDR3 DNA reads TGTGCCAGCAGCCACCACAGGAGCTCCTATAATTCACCCCTCCACTTT. This gives the protein CASSHHRSSYNSPLHF. The full variable domain, in which reference TRBV5-5 and TRBJ1-6 provide the parts outside the CDR3, is DAGVTQSPTHLIKTRGQQVTLRCSPISGHKSVSWYQQVLGQGPQFIFQYYEKEERGRGNFPDRFSARQFPNYSSELNVNALLLGDSALYLCASSHHRSSYNSPLHFGNGTRLTVT.

This chain uses TRBV5-1 with TRBJ2-3; 12 bases align to TRBD2. The CDR3 totals 16 residues. Looked up from germline, CDR1 is SGHRS and CDR2 is YFSETQ. V was clipped by 4 bases and J by 5 bases; unmatched bases: 8. The CDR3 reads CASSPPGLAGGDTQYF. Written as DNA, the CDR3 is TGCGCCAGCAGCCCCCCGGGACTAGCGGGCGGAGATACGCAGTATTTT. The variable domain in full, with the rest retrieved from reference TRBV5-1 and TRBJ2-3, is KAGVTQTPRYLIKTRGQQVTLSCSPISGHRSVSWYQQTPGQGLQFLFEYFSETQRNKGNFPGRFSGRQFSNSRSEMNVSTLELGDSALYLCASSPPGLAGGDTQYFGPGTRLTVL.